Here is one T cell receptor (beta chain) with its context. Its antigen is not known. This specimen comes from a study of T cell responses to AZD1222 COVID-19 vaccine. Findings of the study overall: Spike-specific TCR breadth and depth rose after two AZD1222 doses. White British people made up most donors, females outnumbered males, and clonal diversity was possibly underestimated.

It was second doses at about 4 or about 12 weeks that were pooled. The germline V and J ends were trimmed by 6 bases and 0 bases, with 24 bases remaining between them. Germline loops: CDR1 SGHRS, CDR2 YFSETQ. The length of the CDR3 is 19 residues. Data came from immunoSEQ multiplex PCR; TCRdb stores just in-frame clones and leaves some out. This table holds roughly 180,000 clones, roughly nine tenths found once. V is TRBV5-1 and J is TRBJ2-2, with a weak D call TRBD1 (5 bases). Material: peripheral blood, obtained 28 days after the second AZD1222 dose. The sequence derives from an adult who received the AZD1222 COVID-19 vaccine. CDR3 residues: CASTPGRAGRPTNTGELFF. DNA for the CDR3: TGCGCCAGCACCCCGGGCAGGGCCGGAAGACCTACGAACACCGGGGAGCTGTTTTTT.